These 10 T cell receptor beta chains were all obtained from the same sample, sequenced in a study of CD8 T cells in Susac syndrome. RNA, at 0.5 to 1 ug, was reverse transcribed with random hexamers. TCRdb called the immunoSEQ multiplex PCR reads again in MiXCR, with one record for every CDR3 protein. The sample has about 190,000 distinct CDR3 sequences, over 85% seen once; the top ten hold 0.095% to 0.12%. Sequencing was performed on CD4+ T cells from PBMCs. These receptors came from a human donor in good health.

This clonotype showed up just a few times. This chain connects TRBV18 to TRBJ2-1, with TRBD1 as a possible D gene (5 bases). This CDR3 is built from 14 residues. Germline lookup yields CDR1 KGHSH and CDR2 LQKENI. Between the trimmed V and J ends, which lost 2 bases and 0 bases, there was a span of 5 bases. The CDR3 sequence is CASSPTGSYNEQFF. The CDR3 DNA is TGTGCCAGCTCACCAACAGGCTCCTACAATGAGCAGTTCTTC.

This chain connects TRBV5-4 to TRBJ2-2, with TRBD2 as a possible D gene (7 bases). V was trimmed by 4 bases and J by 6 bases, leaving 10 bases between them. Germline V CDR1 and CDR2: SGHNT, YYREEE (reference sequence). This CDR3 contains 13 residues. The CDR3 loop is CASSGGAAGELFF. In DNA, the CDR3 is TGTGCCAGCAGCGGGGGGGCAGCCGGGGAGCTGTTTTTT.

The chain combines TRBV5-4 with TRBJ2-5; the D is unclear. Germline CDR1 reads SGHNT; CDR2 reads YYREEE (reference sequence). V lost 2 bases and J 6 bases, leaving 8 bases between the germline ends. The length of the CDR3 is 12 residues. In DNA, the CDR3 is TGTGCCAGCAGCTTCGGTGCGCAGACCCAGTACTTC. Translation gives CASSFGAQTQYF.

The rearrangement joins TRBV5-1 to TRBJ1-6; D possibly corresponds to TRBD1 (5 bases). This CDR3 is built from 16 residues. Trimming shortened V by 1 base and J by 7 bases, and 15 bases separated the two germline ends. CDR1 is SGHRS and CDR2 is YFSETQ in the germline V gene. This CDR3 is CASSLSSDSLNSPLHF. DNA for the CDR3: TGCGCCAGCAGCTTGTCGTCCGACAGTCTGAATTCACCCCTCCACTTT.

The V gene is TRBV11-2, the J gene TRBJ2-7; 8 nucleotides agree with TRBD2. J lost 4 bases, V lost 1 base, and 9 bases had no gene match. The CDR3 extends over 16 amino acids. CDR1 is SGHAT, CDR2 FQNNGV, per germline. For the CDR3, the DNA is TGTGCCAGCAGCTTAGTCCTCGGGGGGGCCACATACGAGCAGTACGTC. Translation: CASSLVLGGATYEQYV.

The chain recombines TRBV19 with TRBJ2-2, with 7 bases that match TRBD1. The V gene's germline CDR1 is LNHDA and CDR2 SQIVND (reference sequence). The CDR3 covers 15 residues. J gave up 0 bases and V 7 bases, and 5 bases lay outside the gene matches. The CDR3 nucleotides read TGTGCCAGTAAAACCGGGACAGCGAACACCGGGGAGCTGTTTTTT. It translates to CASKTGTANTGELFF.

The chain employs TRBV28 and TRBJ1-2; 8 bases map to TRBD1. Unmatched junction bases numbered 6, after V lost 3 bases and J lost 9 bases. The CDR3 runs 13 residues. Germline-derived CDR1 and CDR2 are MDHEN and SYDVKM. The CDR3, as DNA: TGTGCCAGCAGTTTGGACAGGGATGGTAGCTACACCTTC. It is translated as CASSLDRDGSYTF.

The V gene is TRBV11-1, the J gene TRBJ2-2; D might be TRBD2 (5 bases). V gave up 3 bases and J gave up 3 bases, with 11 bases separating them. CDR3 length: 15 amino acids. The germline CDR1 and CDR2 sequences are SGHAT and FQDESV (reference sequence). CDR3: CASSFTRGYTGELFF. The CDR3 DNA is TGTGCCAGCAGCTTCACCCGGGGATACACCGGGGAGCTGTTTTTT.

The chain carries TRBV29-1 and TRBJ2-1; TRBD1 matches 9 bases. V was clipped by 7 bases and J by 1 base; unmatched bases: 5. Per germline, CDR1 SQVTM and CDR2 ANQGSEA. The CDR3 runs 14 residues. DNA of the CDR3: TGCAGCGCGGGACAGGGAGTTTCCTACAATGAGCAGTTCTTC. Protein: CSAGQGVSYNEQFF.

The rearrangement joins TRBV3-1 to TRBJ2-2; D gene uncertain. V lost 1 base and J 1 base, leaving 13 bases between the germline ends. CDR3 length equals 17 residues. Germline V gene data show CDR1 as LGHDT and CDR2 as YNNKEL (reference sequence). The CDR3 loop is CASSQGFQALNTGELFF. CDR3 bases: TGTGCCAGCAGCCAAGGATTTCAGGCCTTGAACACCGGGGAGCTGTTTTTT.